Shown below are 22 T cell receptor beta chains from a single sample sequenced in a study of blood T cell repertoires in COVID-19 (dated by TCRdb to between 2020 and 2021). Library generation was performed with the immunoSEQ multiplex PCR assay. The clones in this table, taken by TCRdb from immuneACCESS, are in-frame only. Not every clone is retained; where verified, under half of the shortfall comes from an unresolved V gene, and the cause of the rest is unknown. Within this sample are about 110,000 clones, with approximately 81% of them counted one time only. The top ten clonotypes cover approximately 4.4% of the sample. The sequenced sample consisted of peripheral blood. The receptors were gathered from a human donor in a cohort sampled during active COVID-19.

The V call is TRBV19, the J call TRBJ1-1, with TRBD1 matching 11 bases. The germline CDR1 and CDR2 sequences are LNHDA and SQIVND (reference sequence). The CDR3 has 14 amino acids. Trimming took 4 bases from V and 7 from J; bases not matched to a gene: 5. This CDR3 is CASSTPGQGDEAFF. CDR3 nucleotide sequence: TGTGCCAGTAGTACACCGGGACAGGGGGATGAAGCTTTCTTT.

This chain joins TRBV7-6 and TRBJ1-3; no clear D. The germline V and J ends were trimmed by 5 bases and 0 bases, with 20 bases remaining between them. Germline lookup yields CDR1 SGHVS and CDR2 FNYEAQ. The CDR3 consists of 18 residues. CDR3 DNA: TGTGCCAGCAGCCAACAAGTCACGACTTCTAGCTCTGGAAACACCATATATTTT. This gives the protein CASSQQVTTSSSGNTIYF.

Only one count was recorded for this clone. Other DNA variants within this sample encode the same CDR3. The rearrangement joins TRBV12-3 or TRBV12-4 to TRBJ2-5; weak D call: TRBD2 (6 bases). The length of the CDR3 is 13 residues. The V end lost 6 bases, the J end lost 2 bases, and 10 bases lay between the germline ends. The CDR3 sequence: CASSLSGQETQYF. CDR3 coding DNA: TGTGCCAGCAGCCTTAGCGGTCAAGAGACCCAGTACTTC.

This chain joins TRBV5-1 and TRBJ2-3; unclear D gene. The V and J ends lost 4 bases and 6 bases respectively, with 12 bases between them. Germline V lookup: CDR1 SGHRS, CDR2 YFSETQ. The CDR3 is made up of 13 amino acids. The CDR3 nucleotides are TGCGCCAGCAGCCCAGCCCGGGTTGATACGCAGTATTTT. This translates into CASSPARVDTQYF.

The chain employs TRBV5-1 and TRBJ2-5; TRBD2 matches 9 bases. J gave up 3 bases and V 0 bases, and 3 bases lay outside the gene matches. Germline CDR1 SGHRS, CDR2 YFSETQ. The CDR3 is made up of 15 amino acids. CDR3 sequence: CASSLVAGGEETQYF. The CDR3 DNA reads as TGCGCCAGCAGCTTGGTTGCGGGAGGGGAAGAGACCCAGTACTTC.

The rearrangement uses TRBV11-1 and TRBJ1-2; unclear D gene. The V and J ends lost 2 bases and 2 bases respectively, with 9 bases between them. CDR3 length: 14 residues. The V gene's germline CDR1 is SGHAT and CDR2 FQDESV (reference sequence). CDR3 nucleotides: TGTGCCAGCAGCTTACCGGGAGACAACTATGGCTACACCTTC. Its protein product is CASSLPGDNYGYTF.

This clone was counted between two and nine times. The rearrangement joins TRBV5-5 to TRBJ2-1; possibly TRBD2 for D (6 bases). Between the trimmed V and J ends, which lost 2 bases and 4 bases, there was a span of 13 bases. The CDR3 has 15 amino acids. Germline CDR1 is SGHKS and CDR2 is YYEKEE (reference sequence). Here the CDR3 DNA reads TGTGCCAGCAGCTTCCGCGGCGGGGCATACAATGAGCAGTTCTTC. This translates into CASSFRGGAYNEQFF.

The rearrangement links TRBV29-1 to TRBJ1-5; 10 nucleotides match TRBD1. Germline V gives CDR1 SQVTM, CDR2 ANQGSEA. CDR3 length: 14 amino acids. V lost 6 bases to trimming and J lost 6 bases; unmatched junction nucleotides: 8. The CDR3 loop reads CSVGTGDGGQPQHF. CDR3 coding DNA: TGCAGCGTGGGGACAGGGGATGGGGGTCAGCCCCAGCATTTT.

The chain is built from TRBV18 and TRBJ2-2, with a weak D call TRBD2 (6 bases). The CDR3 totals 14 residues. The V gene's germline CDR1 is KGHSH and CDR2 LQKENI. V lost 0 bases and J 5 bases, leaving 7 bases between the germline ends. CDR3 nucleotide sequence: TGTGCCAGCTCACCACCGGAGGGGACCGGGGAGCTGTTTTTT. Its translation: CASSPPEGTGELFF.

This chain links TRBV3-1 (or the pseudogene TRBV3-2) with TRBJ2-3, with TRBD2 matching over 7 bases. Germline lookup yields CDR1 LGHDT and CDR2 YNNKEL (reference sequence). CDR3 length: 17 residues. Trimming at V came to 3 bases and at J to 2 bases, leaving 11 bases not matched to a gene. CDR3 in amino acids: CASSHFPSGTDTDTQYF. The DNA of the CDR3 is TGTGCCAGCAGCCATTTCCCTAGCGGAACAGACACAGATACGCAGTATTTT.

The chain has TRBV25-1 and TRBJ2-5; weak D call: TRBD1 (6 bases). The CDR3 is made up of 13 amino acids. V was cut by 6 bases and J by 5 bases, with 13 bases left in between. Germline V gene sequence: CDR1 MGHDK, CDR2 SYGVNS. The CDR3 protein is CASRSGALETQYF. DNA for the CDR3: TGTGCCAGCAGATCAGGGGCGCTGGAGACCCAGTACTTC.

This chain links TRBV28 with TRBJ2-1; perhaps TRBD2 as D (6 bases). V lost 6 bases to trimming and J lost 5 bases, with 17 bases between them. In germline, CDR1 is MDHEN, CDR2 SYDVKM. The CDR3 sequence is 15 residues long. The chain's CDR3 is CASSQGGSGNNEQFF. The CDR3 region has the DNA TGTGCCAGCAGCCAGGGAGGTAGCGGAAACAATGAGCAGTTCTTC.

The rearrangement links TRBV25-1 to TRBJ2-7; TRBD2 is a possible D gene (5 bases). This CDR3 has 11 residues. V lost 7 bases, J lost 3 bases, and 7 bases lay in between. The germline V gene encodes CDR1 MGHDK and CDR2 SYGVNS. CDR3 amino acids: CASTRGYEQYF. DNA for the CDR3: TGTGCCAGCACCCGGGGCTACGAGCAGTACTTC.

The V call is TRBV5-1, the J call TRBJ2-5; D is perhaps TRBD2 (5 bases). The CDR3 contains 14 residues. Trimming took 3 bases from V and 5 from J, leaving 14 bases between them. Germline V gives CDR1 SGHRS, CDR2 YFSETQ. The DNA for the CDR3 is TGCGCCAGCAGCTCAGAGGGCCGTTGGGAGACCCAGTACTTC. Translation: CASSSEGRWETQYF.

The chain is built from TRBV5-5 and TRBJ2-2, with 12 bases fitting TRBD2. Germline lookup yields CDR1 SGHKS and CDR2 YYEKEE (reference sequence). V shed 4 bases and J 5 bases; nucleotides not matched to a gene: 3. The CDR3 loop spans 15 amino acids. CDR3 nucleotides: TGTGCCAGCAGCCGACTAGCGGGAGATACCGGGGAGCTGTTTTTT. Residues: CASSRLAGDTGELFF.

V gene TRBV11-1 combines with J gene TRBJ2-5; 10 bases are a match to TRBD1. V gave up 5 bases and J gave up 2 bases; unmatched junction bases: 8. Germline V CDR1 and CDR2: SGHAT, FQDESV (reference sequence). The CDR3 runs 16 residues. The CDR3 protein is CASSPRRQGAQETQYF. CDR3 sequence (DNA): TGTGCCAGCAGCCCGAGAAGACAGGGGGCTCAAGAGACCCAGTACTTC. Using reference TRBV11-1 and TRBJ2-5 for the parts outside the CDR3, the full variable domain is EAEVAQSPRYKITEKSQAVAFWCDPISGHATLYWYRQILGQGPELLVQFQDESVVDDSQLPKDRFSAERLKGVDSTLKIQPAELGDSAMYLCASSPRRQGAQETQYFGPGTRLLVL.

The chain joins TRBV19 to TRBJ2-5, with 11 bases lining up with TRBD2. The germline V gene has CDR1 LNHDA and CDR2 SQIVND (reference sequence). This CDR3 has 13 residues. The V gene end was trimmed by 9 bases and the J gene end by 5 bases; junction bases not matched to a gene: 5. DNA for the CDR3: TGTGCCAGGCTACTAGCGGGAGAGGAGACCCAGTACTTC. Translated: CARLLAGEETQYF.

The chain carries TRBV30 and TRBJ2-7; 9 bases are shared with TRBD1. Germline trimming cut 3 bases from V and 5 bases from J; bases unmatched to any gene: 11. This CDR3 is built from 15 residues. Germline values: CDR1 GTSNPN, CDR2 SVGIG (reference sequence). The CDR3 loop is CAWSAGGTGTHEQYF. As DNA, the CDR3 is TGTGCCTGGAGCGCCGGGGGGACAGGGACCCACGAGCAGTACTTC.

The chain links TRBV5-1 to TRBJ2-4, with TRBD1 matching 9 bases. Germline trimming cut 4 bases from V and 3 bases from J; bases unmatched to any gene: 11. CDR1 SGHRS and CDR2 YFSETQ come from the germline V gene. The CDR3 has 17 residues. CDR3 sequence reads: CASSHGQGTGVKNIQYF. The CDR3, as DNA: TGCGCCAGCAGCCATGGACAGGGGACCGGGGTCAAAAACATTCAGTACTTC.

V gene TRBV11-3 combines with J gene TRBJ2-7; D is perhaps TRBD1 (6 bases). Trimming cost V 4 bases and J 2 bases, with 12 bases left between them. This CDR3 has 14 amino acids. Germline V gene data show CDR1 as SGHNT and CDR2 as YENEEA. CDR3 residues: CASSSWTDPYEQYF. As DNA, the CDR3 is TGTGCCAGCAGCTCGTGGACAGATCCCTACGAGCAGTACTTC.

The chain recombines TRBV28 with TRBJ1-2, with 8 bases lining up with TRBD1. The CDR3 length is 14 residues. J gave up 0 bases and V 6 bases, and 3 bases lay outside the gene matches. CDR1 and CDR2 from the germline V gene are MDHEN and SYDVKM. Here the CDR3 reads CASSGQGPNYGYTF. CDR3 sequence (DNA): TGTGCCAGCAGCGGACAGGGACCTAACTATGGCTACACCTTC.

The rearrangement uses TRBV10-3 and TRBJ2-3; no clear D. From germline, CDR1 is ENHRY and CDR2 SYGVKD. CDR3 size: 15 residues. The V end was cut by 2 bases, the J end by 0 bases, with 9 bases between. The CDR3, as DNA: TGTGCCATCAGTGAGGACTTAACTAGCACAGATACGCAGTATTTT. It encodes CAISEDLTSTDTQYF.